A selection of T cell receptor beta chains follows, all from one sample in a study of blood T cells in healthy people across ages. TCRdb re-analysed the 5' RACE reads in MiXCR, keeping a single row per CDR3 protein. Of 1.5 million to 2 million distinct CDR3 sequences detected, roughly 49% appear once; the ten largest clones hold less than 2.5%. Sequenced: blood. These receptor sequences come from a woman between 35 and 50 years old in good health. Each CDR3 is given with its conserved first and last residue. A D gene is named only where the DNA matches it firmly. Only part of the rows carry a size: once, few, many, or a class if the clone is expanded.

j_gene: TRBJ1-2
d_gene: -
v_gene: TRBV6-1
abundance: -
CDR3nt: TGTGCCAGCAGTGGAGGGGTTGACTATGGCTACACCTTC
CDR3aa: CASSGGVDYGYTF

j_gene: TRBJ2-3
d_gene: -
v_gene: TRBV24-1
abundance: once
CDR3nt: TGTGCCACCACTCGGCAGGGCACAGATACGCAGTATTTT
CDR3aa: CATTRQGTDTQYF

j_gene: TRBJ2-1
d_gene: TRBD2
v_gene: TRBV27
abundance: -
CDR3nt: TGTGCCAGCAGGGGACTAGCCCCCTTTGAGCAGTTCTTC
CDR3aa: CASRGLAPFEQFF

j_gene: TRBJ1-5
d_gene: -
v_gene: TRBV20-1
abundance: few
CDR3nt: TGCAGTGCTTTGACTCCGGGCAATCAGCCCCAGCATTTT
CDR3aa: CSALTPGNQPQHF

j_gene: TRBJ2-7
d_gene: -
v_gene: TRBV5-1
abundance: few
CDR3nt: TGCGCCAGCAGCCTTTTGACGCTAGGCAACGAGCAGTACTTC
CDR3aa: CASSLLTLGNEQYF

j_gene: TRBJ2-1
d_gene: -
v_gene: TRBV5-1
abundance: -
CDR3nt: TGCGCCAGCAGCTTGACGCCTCAGTCCTCCTACAATGAGCAGTTCTTC
CDR3aa: CASSLTPQSSYNEQFF

j_gene: TRBJ1-4
d_gene: -
v_gene: TRBV7-9
abundance: -
CDR3nt: TGTGCCAGCAGCTTAGTACAATCTCCTGAAAAACTGTTTTTT
CDR3aa: CASSLVQSPEKLFF

j_gene: TRBJ2-3
d_gene: TRBD2
v_gene: TRBV29-1
abundance: few
CDR3nt: TGCAGCGTTGTCATAGCGGGGGGGAGCACAGATACGCAGTATTTT
CDR3aa: CSVVIAGGSTDTQYF

j_gene: TRBJ1-2
d_gene: TRBD1
v_gene: TRBV7-2
abundance: -
CDR3nt: TGTGCCAGCACCGATGAGACCTTGGACAGGGAGACTAACTATGGCTACACCTTC
CDR3aa: CASTDETLDRETNYGYTF

j_gene: TRBJ2-1
d_gene: TRBD1
v_gene: TRBV29-1
abundance: -
CDR3nt: TGCAGCGTTGATTCACGGACCAGGGGGCCCAATGAGCAGTTCTTC
CDR3aa: CSVDSRTRGPNEQFF

j_gene: TRBJ2-3
d_gene: TRBD2
v_gene: TRBV20-1
abundance: -
CDR3nt: TGCAGTGCTAGAGATCGGGGGGTCGCCGATACGCAGTATTTT
CDR3aa: CSARDRGVADTQYF

j_gene: TRBJ2-3
d_gene: TRBD2
v_gene: TRBV7-3
abundance: -
CDR3nt: TGTGCCAGCAGCTTAAGCCCAGCGGGGGGGGAGACAGATACGCAGTATTTT
CDR3aa: CASSLSPAGGETDTQYF

j_gene: TRBJ2-7
d_gene: -
v_gene: TRBV7-2
abundance: many
CDR3nt: TGTGCCAGCAGCTTAGGAGGGGCATCGAACGAGCAGTACTTC
CDR3aa: CASSLGGASNEQYF

j_gene: TRBJ2-5
d_gene: TRBD1
v_gene: TRBV11-2
abundance: few
CDR3nt: TGTGCCAGCAGCAACTCGGGACAGGGAGGCCGCCAGACCCAGTACTTC
CDR3aa: CASSNSGQGGRQTQYF

j_gene: TRBJ2-5
d_gene: TRBD2
v_gene: TRBV20-1
abundance: -
CDR3nt: TGCAGTCCCCGGGGGGGAGAGACCCAGTACTTC
CDR3aa: CSPRGGETQYF

j_gene: TRBJ1-2
d_gene: -
v_gene: TRBV7-2
abundance: -
CDR3nt: TGTGCCAGCAGCGCCAACCCGGGGGGCACTAACTATGGCTACACCTTC
CDR3aa: CASSANPGGTNYGYTF

j_gene: TRBJ2-1
d_gene: -
v_gene: TRBV13
abundance: -
CDR3nt: TGTGCCAGCAGCATCCGACAGTACAATGAGCAGTTCTTC
CDR3aa: CASSIRQYNEQFF

j_gene: TRBJ2-3
d_gene: -
v_gene: TRBV6-5
abundance: few
CDR3nt: TGTGCCAGCAACCCCGGCCCGGTGGGTACGCAGTATTTT
CDR3aa: CASNPGPVGTQYF

j_gene: TRBJ2-4
d_gene: -
v_gene: TRBV3-1
abundance: -
CDR3nt: TGTGCCAGCAGCCAAGCTGGGGGTGGCAAAAACATTCAGTACTTC
CDR3aa: CASSQAGGGKNIQYF

j_gene: TRBJ2-5
d_gene: -
v_gene: TRBV12-3/TRBV12-4
abundance: -
CDR3nt: TGTGCCAGCAGTTATTTCGGGGCCAAGCAAGAGACCCAGTACTTC
CDR3aa: CASSYFGAKQETQYF